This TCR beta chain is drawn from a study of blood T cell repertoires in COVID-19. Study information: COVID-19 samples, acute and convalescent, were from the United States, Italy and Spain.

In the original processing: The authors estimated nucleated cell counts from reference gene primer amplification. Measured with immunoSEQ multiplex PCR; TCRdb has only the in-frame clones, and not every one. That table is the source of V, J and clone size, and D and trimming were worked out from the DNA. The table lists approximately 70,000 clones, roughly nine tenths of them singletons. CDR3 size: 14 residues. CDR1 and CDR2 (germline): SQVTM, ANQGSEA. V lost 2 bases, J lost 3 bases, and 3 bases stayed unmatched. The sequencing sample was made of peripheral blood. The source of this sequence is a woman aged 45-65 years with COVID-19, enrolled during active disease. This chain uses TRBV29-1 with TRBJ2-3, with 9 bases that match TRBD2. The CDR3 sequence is CSVEYSGRTDTQYF. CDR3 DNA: TGCAGCGTTGAATATAGCGGGAGAACAGATACGCAGTATTTT.